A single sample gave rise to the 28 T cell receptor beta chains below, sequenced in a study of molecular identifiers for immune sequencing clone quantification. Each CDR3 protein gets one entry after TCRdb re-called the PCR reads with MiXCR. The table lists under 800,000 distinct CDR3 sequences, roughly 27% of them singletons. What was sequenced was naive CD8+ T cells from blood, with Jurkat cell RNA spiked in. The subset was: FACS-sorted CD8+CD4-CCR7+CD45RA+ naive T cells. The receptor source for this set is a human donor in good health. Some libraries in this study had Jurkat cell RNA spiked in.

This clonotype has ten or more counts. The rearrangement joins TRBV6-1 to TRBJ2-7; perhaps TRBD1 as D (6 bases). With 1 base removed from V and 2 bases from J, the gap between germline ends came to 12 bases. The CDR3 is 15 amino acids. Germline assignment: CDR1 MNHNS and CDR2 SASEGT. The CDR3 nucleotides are TGTGCCAGCAGTGAAGACAGGGCCGGAGCCTACGAGCAGTACTTC. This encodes CASSEDRAGAYEQYF.

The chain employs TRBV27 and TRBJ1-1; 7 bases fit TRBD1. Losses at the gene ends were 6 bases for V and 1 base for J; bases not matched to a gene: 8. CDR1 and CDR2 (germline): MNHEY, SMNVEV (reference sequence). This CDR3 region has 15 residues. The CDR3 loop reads CASSRDRNPNTEAFF. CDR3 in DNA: TGTGCCAGCAGCCGGGACAGAAACCCGAACACTGAAGCTTTCTTT.

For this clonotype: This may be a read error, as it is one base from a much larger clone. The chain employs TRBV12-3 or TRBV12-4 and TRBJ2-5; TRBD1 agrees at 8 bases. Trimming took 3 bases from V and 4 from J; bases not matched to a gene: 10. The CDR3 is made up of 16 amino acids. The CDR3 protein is CASSFRQGPVLETQYF. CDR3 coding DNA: TGTGCCAGCAGTTTCCGACAGGGGCCCGTACTAGAGACCCAGTACTTC.

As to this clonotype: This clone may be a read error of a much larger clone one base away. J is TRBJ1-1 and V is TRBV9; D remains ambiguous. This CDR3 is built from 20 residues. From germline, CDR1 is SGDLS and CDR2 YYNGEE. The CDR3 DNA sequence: TGTGCCAGCAGCGAGTGGATCAATACAGCTAACGCTAAGATGAACACTAAAGCTTTCTTT. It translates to CASSEWINTANAKMNTKAFF. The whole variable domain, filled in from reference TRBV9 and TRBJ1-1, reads DSGVTQTPKHLITATGQRVTLRCSPRSGDLSVYWYQQSLDQGLQFLIQYYNGEERAKGNILERFSAQQFPDLHSELNLSSLELGDSALYFCASSEWINTANAKMNTKAFFGQGTRLTVV.

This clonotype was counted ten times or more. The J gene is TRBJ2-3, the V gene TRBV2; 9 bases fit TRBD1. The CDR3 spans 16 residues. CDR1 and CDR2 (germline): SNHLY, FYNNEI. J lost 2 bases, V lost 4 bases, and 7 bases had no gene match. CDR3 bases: TGTGCCAGCAGTGGAGGACAGGGGTTAATCACAGATACGCAGTATTTT. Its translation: CASSGGQGLITDTQYF.

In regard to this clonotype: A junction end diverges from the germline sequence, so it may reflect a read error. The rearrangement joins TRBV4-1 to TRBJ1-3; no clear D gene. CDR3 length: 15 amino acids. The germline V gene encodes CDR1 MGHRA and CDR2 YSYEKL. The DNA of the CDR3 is TGCGCCAGCAGCCACTCGGGCCTTGAAGGAAACACCACATATTTT. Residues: CASSHSGLEGNTTYF.

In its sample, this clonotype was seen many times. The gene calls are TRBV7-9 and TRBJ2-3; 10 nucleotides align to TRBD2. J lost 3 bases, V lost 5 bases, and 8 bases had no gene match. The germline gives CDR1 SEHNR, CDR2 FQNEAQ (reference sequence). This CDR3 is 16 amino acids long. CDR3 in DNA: TGTGCCAGCAGCCCCGGCGTTAGCGGGAGGACAGATACGCAGTATTTT. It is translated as CASSPGVSGRTDTQYF.

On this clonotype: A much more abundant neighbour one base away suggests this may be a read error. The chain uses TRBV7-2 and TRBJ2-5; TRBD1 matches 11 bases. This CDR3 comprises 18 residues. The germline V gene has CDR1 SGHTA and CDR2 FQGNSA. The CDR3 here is CAGSLAFGQGAGYETQYF. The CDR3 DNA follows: TGTGCCGGCAGCTTAGCGTTTGGACAGGGGGCTGGGTACGAGACCCAGTACTTC.

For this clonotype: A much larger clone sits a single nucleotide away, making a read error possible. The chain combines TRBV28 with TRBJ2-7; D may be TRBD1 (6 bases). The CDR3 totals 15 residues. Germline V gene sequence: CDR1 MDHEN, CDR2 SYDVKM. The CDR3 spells CASGFGVDSDYEQYF. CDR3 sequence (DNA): TGTGCCAGCGGTTTCGGGGTGGACAGCGACTACGAGCAGTACTTC. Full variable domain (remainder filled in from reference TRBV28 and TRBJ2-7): DVKVTQSSRYLVKRTGEKVFLECVQDMDHENMFWYRQDPGLGLRLIYFSYDVKMKEKGDIPEGYSVSREKKERFSLILESASTNQTSMYLCASGFGVDSDYEQYFGPGTRLTVT.

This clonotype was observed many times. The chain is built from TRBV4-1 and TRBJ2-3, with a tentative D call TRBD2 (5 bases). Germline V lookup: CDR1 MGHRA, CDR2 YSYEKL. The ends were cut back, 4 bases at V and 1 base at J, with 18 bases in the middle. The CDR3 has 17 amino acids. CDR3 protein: CASSPTQLVSGTDTQYF. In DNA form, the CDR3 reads TGCGCCAGCAGCCCGACTCAACTAGTCTCCGGCACAGATACGCAGTATTTT.

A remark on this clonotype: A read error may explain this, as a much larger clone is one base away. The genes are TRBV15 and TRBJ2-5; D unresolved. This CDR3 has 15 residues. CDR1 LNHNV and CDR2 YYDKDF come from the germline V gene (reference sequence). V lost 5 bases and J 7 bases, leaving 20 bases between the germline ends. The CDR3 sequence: CATSSPPSLVVTQYF. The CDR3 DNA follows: TGTGCCACCAGCTCACCCCCCAGTTTAGTGGTGACCCAGTACTTC.

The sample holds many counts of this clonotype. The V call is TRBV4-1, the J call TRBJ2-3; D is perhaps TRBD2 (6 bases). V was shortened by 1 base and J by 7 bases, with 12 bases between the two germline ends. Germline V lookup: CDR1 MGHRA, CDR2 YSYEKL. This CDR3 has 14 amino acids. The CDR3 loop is CASSQVIRDYTQYF. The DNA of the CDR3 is TGCGCCAGCAGCCAAGTGATCCGGGACTATACGCAGTATTTT.

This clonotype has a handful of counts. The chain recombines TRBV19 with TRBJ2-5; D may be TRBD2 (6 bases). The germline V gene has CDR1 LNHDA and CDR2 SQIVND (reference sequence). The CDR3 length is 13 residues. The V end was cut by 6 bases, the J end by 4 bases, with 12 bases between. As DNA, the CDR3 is TGTGCCAGTAGGAGGAGGGGAGGAGAGACCCAGTACTTC. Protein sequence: CASRRRGGETQYF.

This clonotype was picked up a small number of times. The CDR3 DNA sequence: TGTGCCAGCAGCTCCGGGACAGGGCAATTATACCAAGAGACCCAGTACTTC. Its translation is CASSSGTGQLYQETQYF. The chain links TRBV7-9 to TRBJ2-5; 9 bases line up with TRBD1. The ends lost 4 bases at V and 0 bases at J; junction bases unmatched: 9. CDR1 and CDR2 (germline): SEHNR, FQNEAQ (reference sequence). This CDR3 spans 17 amino acids.

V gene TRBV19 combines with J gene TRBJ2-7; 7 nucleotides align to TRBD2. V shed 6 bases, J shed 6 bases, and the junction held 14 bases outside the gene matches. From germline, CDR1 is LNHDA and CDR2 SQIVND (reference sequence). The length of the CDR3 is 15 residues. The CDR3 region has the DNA TGTGCCAGTAGCTCAGCGGGATGGACCGCCTGCGAGCAGTACTTC. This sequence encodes CASSSAGWTACEQYF.

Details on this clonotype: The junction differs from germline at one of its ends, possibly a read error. The CDR3 here is CASSQGTGDQSQHF. The DNA of the CDR3 is TGCGCCAGCAGCCAAGGAACGGGGGATCAGTCCCAGCATTTT. The chain employs TRBV4-3 and TRBJ1-5; D might be TRBD1 (5 bases). CDR1 and CDR2 from the germline V gene are LGHNA and YSLEER. The CDR3 is made up of 14 amino acids.

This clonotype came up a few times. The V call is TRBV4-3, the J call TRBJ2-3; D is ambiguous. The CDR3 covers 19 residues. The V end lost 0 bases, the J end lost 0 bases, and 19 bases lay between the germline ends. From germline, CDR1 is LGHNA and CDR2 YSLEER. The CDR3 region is CASSQDKQETSFSTDTQYF. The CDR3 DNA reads TGCGCCAGCAGCCAAGATAAGCAGGAAACCTCGTTCAGCACAGATACGCAGTATTTT.

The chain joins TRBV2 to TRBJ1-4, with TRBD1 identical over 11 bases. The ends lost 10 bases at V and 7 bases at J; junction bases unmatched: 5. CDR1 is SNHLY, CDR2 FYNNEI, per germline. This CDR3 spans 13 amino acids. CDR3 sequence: CAITGTGGEKLFF. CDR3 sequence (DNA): TGTGCCATTACCGGGACAGGGGGTGAAAAACTGTTTTTT. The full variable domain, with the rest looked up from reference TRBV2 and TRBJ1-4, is EPEVTQTPSHQVTQMGQEVILRCVPISNHLYFYWYRQILGQKVEFLVSFYNNEISEKSEIFDDQFSVERPDGSNFTLKIRSTKLEDSAMYFCAITGTGGEKLFFGSGTQLSVL.

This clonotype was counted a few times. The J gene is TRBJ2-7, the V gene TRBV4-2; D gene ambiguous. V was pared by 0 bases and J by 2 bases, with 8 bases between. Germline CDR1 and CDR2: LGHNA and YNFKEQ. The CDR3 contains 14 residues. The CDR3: CASSQEPGPYEQYF. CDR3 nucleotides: TGTGCCAGCAGCCAAGAACCAGGTCCCTACGAGCAGTACTTC.

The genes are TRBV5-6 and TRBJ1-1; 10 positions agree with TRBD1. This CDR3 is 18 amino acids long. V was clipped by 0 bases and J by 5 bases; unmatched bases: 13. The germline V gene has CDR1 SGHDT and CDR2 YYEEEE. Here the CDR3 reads CASSLGWGQGRAMTEAFF. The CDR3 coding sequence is TGTGCCAGCAGCTTGGGATGGGGACAGGGGAGGGCGATGACTGAAGCTTTCTTT.

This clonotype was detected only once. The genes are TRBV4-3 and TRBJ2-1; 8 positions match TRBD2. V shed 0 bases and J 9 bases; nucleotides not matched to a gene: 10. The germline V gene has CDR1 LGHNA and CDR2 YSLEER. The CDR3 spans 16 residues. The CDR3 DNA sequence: TGCGCCAGCAGCCAAGACGCGGGAGGAAGGGCAGGTGAGCAGTTCTTC. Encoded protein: CASSQDAGGRAGEQFF.

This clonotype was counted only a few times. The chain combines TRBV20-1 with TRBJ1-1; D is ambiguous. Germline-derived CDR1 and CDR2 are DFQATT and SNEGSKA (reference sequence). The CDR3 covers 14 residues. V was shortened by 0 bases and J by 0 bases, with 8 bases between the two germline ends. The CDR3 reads CSARDERVNTEAFF. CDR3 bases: TGCAGTGCTAGAGATGAGAGAGTGAACACTGAAGCTTTCTTT.

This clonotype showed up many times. The CDR3 spells CASEGDSVSNQPQHF. The CDR3 nucleotides read TGCGCCAGCGAGGGGGATTCTGTTAGCAATCAGCCCCAGCATTTT. V usage is TRBV4-3 and J usage is TRBJ1-5, with a weak D call TRBD1 (6 bases). Per the germline V gene, CDR1 is LGHNA and CDR2 is YSLEER. V dropped 8 bases and J dropped 0 bases, with 14 bases sitting between them. The CDR3 totals 15 residues.

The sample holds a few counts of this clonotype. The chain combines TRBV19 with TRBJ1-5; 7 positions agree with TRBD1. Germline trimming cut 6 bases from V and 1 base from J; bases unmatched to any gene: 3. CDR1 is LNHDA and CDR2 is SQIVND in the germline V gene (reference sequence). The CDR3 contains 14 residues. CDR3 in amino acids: CASSWGQSNQPQHF. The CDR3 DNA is TGTGCCAGTAGCTGGGGACAGAGCAATCAGCCCCAGCATTTT.

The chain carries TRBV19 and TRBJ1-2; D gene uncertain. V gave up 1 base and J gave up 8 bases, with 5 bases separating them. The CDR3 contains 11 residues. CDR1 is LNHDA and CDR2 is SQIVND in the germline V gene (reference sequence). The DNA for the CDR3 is TGTGCCAGTAGTATAGGACCCGGCTACACCTTC. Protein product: CASSIGPGYTF.

CDR3 nucleotide sequence: TGTGCCAGCAGTTTATCCTCTACTAACAATGAGCAGTTCTTC. This encodes CASSLSSTNNEQFF. The chain couples TRBV12-3 or TRBV12-4 to TRBJ2-1; D remains ambiguous. The length of the CDR3 is 14 residues. Trimming shortened V by 2 bases and J by 5 bases, and 10 bases separated the two germline ends.

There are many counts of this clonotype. The CDR3 here is CASSYSGQGDNYGYTF. In DNA, the CDR3 is TGTGCCAGCAGTTACTCGGGACAGGGGGATAACTATGGCTACACCTTC. The J gene is TRBJ1-2, the V gene TRBV6-6, with 11 positions matching TRBD1. J gave up 1 base and V 0 bases, and 1 base lay outside the gene matches. The CDR3 is 16 amino acids. The germline CDR1 and CDR2 sequences are MNHNY and SVGAGI (reference sequence).

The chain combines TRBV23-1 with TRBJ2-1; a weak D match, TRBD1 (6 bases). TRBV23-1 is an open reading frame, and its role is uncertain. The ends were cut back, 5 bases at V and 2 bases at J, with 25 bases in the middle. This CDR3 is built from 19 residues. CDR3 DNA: TGCGCCAGCAGTGATCAGAGCCAGGAAGCCGGGACACCCTACAATGAGCAGTTCTTC. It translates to CASSDQSQEAGTPYNEQFF.